This T cell receptor (beta chain) emerged from a study of cytotoxic CD8 clonotypes in ibrutinib-treated CLL. Across the whole study: Once patients had received a median around 12 months of treatment, range 6 to 36, response samples were obtained.

Points on this clone: No antigen is known for it.

Study-wide findings and caveats: Public clonotypes (which were uncommon) either contracted or remained stable on treatment.

Profiled with immunoSEQ multiplex PCR; TCRdb holds only in-frame clones, not every one. The table lists 250,000 to 350,000 clones, less than 85% of them singletons. The receptor comes from a human donor with chronic lymphocytic leukemia. The sample in question was PBMCs, obtained at disease progression, from a patient treated with ibrutinib.

As DNA, the CDR3 is TGCGCCAGTGTTGACCTTGGGGCCAGCACAGATACGCAGTATTTT. It encodes CASVDLGASTDTQYF. This chain links TRBV5-1 with TRBJ2-3, with a tentative D call TRBD1 (5 bases). CDR3 length equals 15 residues. V lost 8 bases to trimming and J lost 0 bases, with 16 bases between them. Per the germline V gene, CDR1 is SGHRS and CDR2 is YFSETQ.